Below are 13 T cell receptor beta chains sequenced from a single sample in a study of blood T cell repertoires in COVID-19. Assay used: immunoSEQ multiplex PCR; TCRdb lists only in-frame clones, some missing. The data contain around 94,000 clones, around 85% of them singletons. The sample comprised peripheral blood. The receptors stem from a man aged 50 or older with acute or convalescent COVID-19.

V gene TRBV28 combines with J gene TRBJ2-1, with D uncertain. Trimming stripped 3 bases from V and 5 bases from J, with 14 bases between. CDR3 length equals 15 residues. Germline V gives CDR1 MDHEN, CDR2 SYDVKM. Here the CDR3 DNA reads TGTGCCAGCAGTTTGATGGAAGCGCGAAACAATGAGCAGTTCTTC. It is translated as CASSLMEARNNEQFF.

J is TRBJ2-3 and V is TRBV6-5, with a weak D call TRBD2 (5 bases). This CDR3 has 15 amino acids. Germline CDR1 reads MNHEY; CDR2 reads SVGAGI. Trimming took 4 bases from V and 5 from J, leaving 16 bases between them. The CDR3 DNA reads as TGTGCCAGCAGTTTGTCGGGGAGCAGCGGAGATACGCAGTATTTT. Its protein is CASSLSGSSGDTQYF.

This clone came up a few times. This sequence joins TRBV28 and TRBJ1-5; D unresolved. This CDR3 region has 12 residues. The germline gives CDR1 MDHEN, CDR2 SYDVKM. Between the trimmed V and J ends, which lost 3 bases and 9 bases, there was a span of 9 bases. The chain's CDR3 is CASSFPLRPQHF. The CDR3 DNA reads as TGTGCCAGCAGTTTTCCCCTGCGGCCCCAGCATTTT.

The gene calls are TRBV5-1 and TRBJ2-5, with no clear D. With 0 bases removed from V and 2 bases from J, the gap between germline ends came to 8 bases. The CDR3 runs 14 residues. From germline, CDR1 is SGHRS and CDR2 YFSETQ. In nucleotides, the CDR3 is TGCGCCAGCAGCTTGGGAGGAGCACAAGAGACCCAGTACTTC. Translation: CASSLGGAQETQYF.

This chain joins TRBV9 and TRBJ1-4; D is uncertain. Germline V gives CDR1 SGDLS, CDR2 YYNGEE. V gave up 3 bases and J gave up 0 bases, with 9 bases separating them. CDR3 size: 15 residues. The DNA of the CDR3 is TGTGCCAGCAGCGGACAAGTTGCAACTAATGAAAAACTGTTTTTT. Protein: CASSGQVATNEKLFF.

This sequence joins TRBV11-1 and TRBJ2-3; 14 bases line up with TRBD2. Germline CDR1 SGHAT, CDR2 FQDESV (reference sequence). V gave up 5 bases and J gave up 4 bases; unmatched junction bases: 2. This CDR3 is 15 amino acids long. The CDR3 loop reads CASSPGLAGADTQYF. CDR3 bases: TGTGCCAGCAGCCCGGGACTAGCGGGAGCAGATACGCAGTATTTT.

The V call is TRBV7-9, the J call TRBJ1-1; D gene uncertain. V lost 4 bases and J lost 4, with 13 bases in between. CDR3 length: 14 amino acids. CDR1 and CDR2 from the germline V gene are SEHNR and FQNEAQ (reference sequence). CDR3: CASSSGGLSTEAFF. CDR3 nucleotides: TGTGCCAGCAGCTCGGGTGGTTTGAGCACTGAAGCTTTCTTT. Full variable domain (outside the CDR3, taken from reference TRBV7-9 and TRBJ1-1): DTGVSQNPRHKITKRGQNVTFRCDPISEHNRLYWYRQTLGQGPEFLTYFQNEAQLEKSRLLSDRFSAERPKGSFSTLEIQRTEQGDSAMYLCASSSGGLSTEAFFGQGTRLTVV.

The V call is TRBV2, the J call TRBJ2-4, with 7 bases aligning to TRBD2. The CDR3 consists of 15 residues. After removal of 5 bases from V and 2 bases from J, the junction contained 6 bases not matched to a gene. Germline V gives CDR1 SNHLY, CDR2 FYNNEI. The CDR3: CASSIGRGTKNIQYF. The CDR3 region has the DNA TGTGCCAGCAGTATAGGGAGGGGAACCAAAAACATTCAGTACTTC.

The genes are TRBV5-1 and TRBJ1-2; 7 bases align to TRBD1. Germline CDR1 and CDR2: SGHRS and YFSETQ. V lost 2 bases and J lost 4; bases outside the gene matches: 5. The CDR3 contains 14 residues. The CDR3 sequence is CASSFGQVTYGYTF. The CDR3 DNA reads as TGCGCCAGCAGCTTCGGACAGGTAACCTATGGCTACACCTTC. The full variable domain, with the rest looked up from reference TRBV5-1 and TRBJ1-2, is KAGVTQTPRYLIKTRGQQVTLSCSPISGHRSVSWYQQTPGQGLQFLFEYFSETQRNKGNFPGRFSGRQFSNSRSEMNVSTLELGDSALYLCASSFGQVTYGYTFGSGTRLTVV.

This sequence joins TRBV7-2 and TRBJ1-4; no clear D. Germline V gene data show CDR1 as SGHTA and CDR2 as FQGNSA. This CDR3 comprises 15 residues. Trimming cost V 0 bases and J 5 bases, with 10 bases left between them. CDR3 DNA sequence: TGTGCCAGCAGCTTAGCGCTATCCGGGAATGAAAAACTGTTTTTT. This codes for CASSLALSGNEKLFF.

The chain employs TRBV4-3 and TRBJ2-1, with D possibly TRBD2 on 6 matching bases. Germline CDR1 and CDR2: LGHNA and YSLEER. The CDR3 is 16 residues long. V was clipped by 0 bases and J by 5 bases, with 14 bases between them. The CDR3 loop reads CASSQDLSSEDNEQFF. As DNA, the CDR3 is TGCGCCAGCAGCCAAGATCTGTCTAGCGAGGACAATGAGCAGTTCTTC.

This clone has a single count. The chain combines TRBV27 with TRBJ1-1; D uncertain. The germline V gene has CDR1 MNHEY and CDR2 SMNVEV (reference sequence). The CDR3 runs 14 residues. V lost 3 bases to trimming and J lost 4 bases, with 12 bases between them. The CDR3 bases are TGTGCCAGCAGTTTTTGGTCGTCGGGCACTGAAGCTTTCTTT. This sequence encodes CASSFWSSGTEAFF.

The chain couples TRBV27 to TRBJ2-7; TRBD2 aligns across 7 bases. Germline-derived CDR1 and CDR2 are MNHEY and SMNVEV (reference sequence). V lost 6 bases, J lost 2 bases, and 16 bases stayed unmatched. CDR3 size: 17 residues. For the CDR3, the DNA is TGTGCCAGCAGCCAAGAATGGGGTAGCGGGTCCGCCTACGAGCAGTACTTC. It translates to CASSQEWGSGSAYEQYF.